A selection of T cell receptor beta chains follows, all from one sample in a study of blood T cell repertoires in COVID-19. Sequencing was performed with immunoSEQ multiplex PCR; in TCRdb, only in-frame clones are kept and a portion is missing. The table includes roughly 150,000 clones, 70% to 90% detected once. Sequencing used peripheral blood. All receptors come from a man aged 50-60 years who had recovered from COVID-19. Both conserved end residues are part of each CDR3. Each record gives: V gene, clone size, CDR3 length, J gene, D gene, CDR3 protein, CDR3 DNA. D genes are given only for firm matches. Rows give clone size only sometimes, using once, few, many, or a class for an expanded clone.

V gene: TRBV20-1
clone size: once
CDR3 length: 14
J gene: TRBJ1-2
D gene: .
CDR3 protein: CSASVAGLIYGYTF
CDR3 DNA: TGCAGTGCTAGTGTCGCAGGACTCATCTATGGCTACACCTTC

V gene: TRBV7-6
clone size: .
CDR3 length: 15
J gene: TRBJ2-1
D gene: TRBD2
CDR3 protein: CASSLGSGGAGEQFF
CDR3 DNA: TGTGCCAGCAGCTTAGGTAGCGGGGGGGCCGGTGAGCAGTTCTTC

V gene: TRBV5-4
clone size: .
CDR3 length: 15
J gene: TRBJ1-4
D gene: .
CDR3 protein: CASSQGKGANEKLFF
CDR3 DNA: TGTGCCAGCAGCCAGGGGAAAGGGGCTAATGAAAAACTGTTTTTT

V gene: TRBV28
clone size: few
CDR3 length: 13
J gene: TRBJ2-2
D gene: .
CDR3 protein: CASTGHVTGELFF
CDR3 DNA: TGTGCCAGCACAGGTCACGTCACCGGGGAGCTGTTTTTT

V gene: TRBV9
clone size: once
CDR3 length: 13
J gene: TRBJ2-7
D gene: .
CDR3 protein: CASSPEGLLPKYF
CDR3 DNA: TGTGCCAGCAGCCCAGAGGGACTGCTACCTAAGTACTTC

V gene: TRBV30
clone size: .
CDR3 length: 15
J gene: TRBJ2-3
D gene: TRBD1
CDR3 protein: CAWKRGQGPTDTQYF
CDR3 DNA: TGTGCCTGGAAGAGGGGACAGGGGCCCACAGATACGCAGTATTTT

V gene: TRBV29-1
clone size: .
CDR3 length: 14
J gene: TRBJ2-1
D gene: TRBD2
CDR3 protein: CSVDEREGYNEQFF
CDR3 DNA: TGCAGCGTTGATGAGCGGGAGGGATACAATGAGCAGTTCTTC

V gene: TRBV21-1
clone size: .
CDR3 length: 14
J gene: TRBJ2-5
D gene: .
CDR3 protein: CASSRGDYQETQYF
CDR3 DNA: TGTGCCAGCAGCAGAGGTGACTACCAAGAGACCCAGTACTTC

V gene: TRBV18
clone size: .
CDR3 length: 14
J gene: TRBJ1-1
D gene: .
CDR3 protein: CASSPPRGIAEAFF
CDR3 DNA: TGTGCCAGCTCACCCCCGCGAGGGATCGCTGAAGCTTTCTTT

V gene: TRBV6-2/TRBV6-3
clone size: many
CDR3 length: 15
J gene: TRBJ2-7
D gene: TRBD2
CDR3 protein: CASSSVAGGIDEQYF
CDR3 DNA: TGTGCCAGCAGTTCCGTAGCGGGAGGAATCGACGAGCAGTACTTC

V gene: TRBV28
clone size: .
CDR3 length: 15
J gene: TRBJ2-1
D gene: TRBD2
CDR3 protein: CASSSGTRKWDEQFF
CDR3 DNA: TGTGCCAGCAGTTCGGGGACTAGAAAGTGGGATGAGCAGTTCTTC

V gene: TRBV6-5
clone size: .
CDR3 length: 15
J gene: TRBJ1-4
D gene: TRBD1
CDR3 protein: CASSYTGQGDEKLFF
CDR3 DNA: TGTGCCAGCAGTTATACGGGACAGGGGGATGAAAAACTGTTTTTT

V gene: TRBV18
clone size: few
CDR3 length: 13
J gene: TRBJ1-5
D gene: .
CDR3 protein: CASSPEVNQPQHF
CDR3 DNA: TGTGCCAGCTCACCGGAGGTTAATCAGCCCCAGCATTTT

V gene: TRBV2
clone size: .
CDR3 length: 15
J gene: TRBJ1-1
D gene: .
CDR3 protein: CASSEADQGWAEAFF
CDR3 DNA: TGTGCCAGCAGTGAAGCGGATCAGGGGTGGGCTGAAGCTTTCTTT

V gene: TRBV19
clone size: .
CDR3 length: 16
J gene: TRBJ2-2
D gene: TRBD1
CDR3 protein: CASSSGQGAATGELFF
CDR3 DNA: TGTGCCAGTTCAAGTGGGCAGGGGGCGGCCACCGGGGAGCTGTTTTTT

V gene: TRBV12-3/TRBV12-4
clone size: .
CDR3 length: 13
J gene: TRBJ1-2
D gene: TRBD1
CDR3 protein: CASRGQGRYGYTF
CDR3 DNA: TGTGCCAGCAGAGGACAGGGGCGGTATGGCTACACCTTC

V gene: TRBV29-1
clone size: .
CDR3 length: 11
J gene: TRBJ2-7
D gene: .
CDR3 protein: CSGQSAYEQYF
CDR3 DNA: TGCAGCGGGCAGTCCGCCTACGAGCAGTACTTC

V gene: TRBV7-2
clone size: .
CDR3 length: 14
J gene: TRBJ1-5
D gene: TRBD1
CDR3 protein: CASSPGQGYQPQHF
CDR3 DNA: TGTGCCAGCAGCCCTGGACAGGGTTATCAGCCCCAGCATTTT

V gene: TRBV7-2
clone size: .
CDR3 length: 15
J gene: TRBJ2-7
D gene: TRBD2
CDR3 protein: CASSLGAGGAYEQYF
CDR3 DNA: TGTGCCAGCAGCTTAGGGGCGGGAGGAGCCTACGAGCAGTACTTC

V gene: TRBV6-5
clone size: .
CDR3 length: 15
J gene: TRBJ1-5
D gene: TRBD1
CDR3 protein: CASRTGGGSNQPQHF
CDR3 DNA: TGTGCCAGCAGAACAGGGGGAGGTAGCAATCAGCCCCAGCATTTT

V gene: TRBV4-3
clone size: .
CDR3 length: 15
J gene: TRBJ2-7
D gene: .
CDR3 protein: CASSQAPGDSYEQYF
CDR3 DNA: TGCGCCAGCAGCCAAGCTCCAGGGGATTCCTACGAGCAGTACTTC

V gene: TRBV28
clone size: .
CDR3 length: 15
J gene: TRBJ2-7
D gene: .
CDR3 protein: CASSPSLGGMGEQYF
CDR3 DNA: TGTGCCAGTTCCCCCTCTCTCGGGGGTATGGGCGAGCAGTACTTC

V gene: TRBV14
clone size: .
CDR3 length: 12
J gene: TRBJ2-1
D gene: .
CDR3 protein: CASSQAAGRQFF
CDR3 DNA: TGTGCCAGCAGCCAAGCGGCGGGTAGACAGTTCTTC

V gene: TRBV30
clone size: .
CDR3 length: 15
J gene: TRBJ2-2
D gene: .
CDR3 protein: CAWSVRGLVTGELFF
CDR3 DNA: TGTGCCTGGAGTGTACGCGGGCTAGTCACCGGGGAGCTGTTTTTT

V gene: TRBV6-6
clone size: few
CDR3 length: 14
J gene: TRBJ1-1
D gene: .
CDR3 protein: CASRSSTGNTEAFF
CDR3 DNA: TGTGCCAGCAGATCCTCGACAGGAAACACTGAAGCTTTCTTT

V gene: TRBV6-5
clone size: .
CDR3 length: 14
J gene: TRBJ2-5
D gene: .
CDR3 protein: CASSYSISQETQYF
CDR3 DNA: TGTGCCAGCAGTTACTCGATCAGTCAAGAGACCCAGTACTTC

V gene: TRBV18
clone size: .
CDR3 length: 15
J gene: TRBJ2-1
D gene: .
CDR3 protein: CASSPGGSSYNEQFF
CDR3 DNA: TGTGCCAGCTCACCTGGAGGGAGCTCCTACAATGAGCAGTTCTTC

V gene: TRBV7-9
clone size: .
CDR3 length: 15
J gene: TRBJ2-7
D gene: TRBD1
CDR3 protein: CASSLAGTDTYEQYF
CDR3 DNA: TGTGCCAGCAGCTTAGCCGGGACAGATACCTACGAGCAGTACTTC

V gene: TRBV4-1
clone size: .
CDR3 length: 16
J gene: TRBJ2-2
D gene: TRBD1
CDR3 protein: CASSFAGTANTGELFF
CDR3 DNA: TGCGCCAGCAGCTTTGCCGGGACAGCGAACACCGGGGAGCTGTTTTTT

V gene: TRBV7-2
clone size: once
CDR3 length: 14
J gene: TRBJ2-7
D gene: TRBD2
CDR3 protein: CASSHRDYGYEQYF
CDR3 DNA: TGTGCCAGCAGCCACCGGGACTACGGTTACGAGCAGTACTTC

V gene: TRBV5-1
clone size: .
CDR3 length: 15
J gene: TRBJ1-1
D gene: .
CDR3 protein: CASSLSGVLNTEAFF
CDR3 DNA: TGCGCCAGCAGCTTGTCTGGAGTCTTGAACACTGAAGCTTTCTTT

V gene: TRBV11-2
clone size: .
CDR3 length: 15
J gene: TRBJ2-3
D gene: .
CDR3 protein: CASSLGGLQTDTQYF
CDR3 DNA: TGTGCCAGCAGCTTAGGGGGGCTCCAAACAGATACGCAGTATTTT

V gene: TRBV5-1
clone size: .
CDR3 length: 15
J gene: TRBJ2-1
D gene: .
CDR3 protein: CASSLGEAGYNEQFF
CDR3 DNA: TGCGCCAGCAGCTTGGGGGAGGCGGGGTACAATGAGCAGTTCTTC

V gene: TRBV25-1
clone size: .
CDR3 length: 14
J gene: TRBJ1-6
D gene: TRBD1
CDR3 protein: CASSERQGHSPLHF
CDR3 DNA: TGTGCCAGCAGTGAACGACAGGGTCATTCACCCCTCCACTTT

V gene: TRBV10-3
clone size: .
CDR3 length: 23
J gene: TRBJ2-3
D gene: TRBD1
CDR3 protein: CAISEPIRGDPNRGAKSTDTQYF
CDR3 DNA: TGTGCCATCAGTGAGCCGATTCGAGGTGATCCCAACAGGGGCGCCAAATCCACAGATACGCAGTATTTT

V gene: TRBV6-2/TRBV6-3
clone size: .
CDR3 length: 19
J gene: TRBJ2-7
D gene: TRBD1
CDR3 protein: CASSYRDRGTGSRIDEQYF
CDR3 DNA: TGTGCCAGCAGTTACAGGGATCGAGGGACAGGGAGTCGAATAGACGAGCAGTACTTC

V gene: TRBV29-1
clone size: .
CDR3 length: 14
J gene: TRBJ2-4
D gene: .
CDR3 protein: CSVRTALAKNIQYF
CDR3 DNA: TGCAGCGTCAGGACAGCGCTAGCCAAAAACATTCAGTACTTC

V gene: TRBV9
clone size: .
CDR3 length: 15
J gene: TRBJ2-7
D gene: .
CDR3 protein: CASSVQGNGGYEQYF
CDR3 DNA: TGTGCCAGCAGCGTTCAGGGAAATGGGGGGTACGAGCAGTACTTC

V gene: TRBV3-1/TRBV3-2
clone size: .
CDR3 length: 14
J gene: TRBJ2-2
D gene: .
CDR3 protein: CASSPLSAAGELFF
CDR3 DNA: TGTGCCAGCAGCCCTCTGTCTGCGGCCGGGGAGCTGTTTTTT

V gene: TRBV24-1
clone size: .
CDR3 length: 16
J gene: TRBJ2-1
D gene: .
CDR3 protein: CATSDYREGLNNEQFF
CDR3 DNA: TGTGCCACCAGTGATTACAGAGAAGGTCTTAACAATGAGCAGTTCTTC

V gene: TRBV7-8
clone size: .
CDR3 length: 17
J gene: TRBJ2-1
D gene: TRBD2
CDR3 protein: CASSLLSGTSAYNEQFF
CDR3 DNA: TGTGCCAGCAGTCTTCTCTCCGGGACTAGCGCCTACAATGAGCAGTTCTTC

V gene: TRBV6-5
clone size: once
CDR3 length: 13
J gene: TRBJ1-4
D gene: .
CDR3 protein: CASRPVANEKLFF
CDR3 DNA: TGTGCCAGCAGACCCGTAGCTAATGAAAAACTGTTTTTT

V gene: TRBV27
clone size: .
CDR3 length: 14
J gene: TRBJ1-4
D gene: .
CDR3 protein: CASSPRNSREKLFF
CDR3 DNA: TGTGCCAGCAGTCCCCGGAACAGTCGTGAAAAACTGTTTTTT

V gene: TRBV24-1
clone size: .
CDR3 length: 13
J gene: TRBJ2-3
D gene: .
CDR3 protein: CATSLSFTDTQYF
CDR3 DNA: TGTGCCACCAGTTTGAGCTTTACAGATACGCAGTATTTT

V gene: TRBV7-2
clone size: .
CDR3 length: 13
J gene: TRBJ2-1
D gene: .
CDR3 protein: CASSLARENEQFF
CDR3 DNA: TGTGCCAGCAGCTTAGCGAGAGAAAATGAGCAGTTCTTC

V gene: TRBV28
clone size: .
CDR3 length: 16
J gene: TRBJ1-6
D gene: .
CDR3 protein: CASSNRPSSYNSPLHF
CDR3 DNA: TGTGCCAGCAGTAACCGGCCTAGCTCCTATAATTCACCCCTCCACTTT

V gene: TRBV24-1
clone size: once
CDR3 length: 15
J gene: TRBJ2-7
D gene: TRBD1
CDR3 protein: CATSESGTGAFEQYF
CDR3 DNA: TGTGCCACCAGTGAATCCGGGACAGGGGCTTTCGAGCAGTACTTC

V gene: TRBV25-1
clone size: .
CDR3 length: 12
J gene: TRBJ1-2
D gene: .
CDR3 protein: CASSEARSGYTF
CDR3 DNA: TGTGCCAGCAGTGAAGCCAGGTCAGGCTACACCTTC

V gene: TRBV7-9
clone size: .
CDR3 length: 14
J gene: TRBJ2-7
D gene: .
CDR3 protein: CASSRVGDSYEQYF
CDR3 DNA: TGTGCCAGCAGCCGTGTCGGGGATTCCTACGAGCAGTACTTC

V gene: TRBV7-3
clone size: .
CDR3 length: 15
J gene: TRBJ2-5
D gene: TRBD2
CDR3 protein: CASSFMTSGGKTQYF
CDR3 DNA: TGTGCCAGCAGCTTTATGACTAGCGGGGGAAAGACCCAGTACTTC

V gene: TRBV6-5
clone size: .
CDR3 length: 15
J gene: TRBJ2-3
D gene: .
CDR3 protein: CASSDSRVATDTQYF
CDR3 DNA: TGTGCCAGCAGTGACTCCAGGGTAGCCACAGATACGCAGTATTTT

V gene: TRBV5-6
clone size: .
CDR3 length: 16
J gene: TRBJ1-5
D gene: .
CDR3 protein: CASSYRDTSATQPQHF
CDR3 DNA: TGTGCCAGCAGCTACCGGGACACCTCCGCAACTCAGCCCCAGCATTTT

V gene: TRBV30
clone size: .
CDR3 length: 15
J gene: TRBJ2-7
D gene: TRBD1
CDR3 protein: CAWSPGGPVSYEQYF
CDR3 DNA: TGTGCCTGGAGTCCAGGGGGCCCCGTCTCCTACGAGCAGTACTTC

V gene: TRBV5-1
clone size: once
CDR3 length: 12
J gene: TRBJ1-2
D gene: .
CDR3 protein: CASSLDVGGYTF
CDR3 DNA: TGCGCCAGCAGCTTGGATGTGGGCGGCTACACCTTC

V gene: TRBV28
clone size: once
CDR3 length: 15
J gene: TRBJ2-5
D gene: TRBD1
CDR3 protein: CASSYTTGGDETQYF
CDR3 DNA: TGTGCCAGCAGTTATACTACAGGGGGCGATGAGACCCAGTACTTC